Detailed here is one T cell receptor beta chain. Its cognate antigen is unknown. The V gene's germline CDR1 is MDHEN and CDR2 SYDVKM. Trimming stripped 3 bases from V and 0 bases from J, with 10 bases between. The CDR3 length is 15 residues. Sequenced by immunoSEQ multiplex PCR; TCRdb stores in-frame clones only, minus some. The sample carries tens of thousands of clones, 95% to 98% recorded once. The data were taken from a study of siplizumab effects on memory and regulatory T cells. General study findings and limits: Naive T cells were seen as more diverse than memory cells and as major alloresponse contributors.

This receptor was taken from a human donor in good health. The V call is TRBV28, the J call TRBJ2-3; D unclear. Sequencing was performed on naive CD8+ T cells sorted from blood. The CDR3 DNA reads TGTGCCAGCAGTTTCGTTGGCAGGAGCACAGATACGCAGTATTTT. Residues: CASSFVGRSTDTQYF. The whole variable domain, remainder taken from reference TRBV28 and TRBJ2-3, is DVKVTQSSRYLVKRTGEKVFLECVQDMDHENMFWYRQDPGLGLRLIYFSYDVKMKEKGDIPEGYSVSREKKERFSLILESASTNQTSMYLCASSFVGRSTDTQYFGPGTRLTVL.